The rows below give T cell receptor beta chains drawn from one sample of a study of T cell changes during pregnancy in multiple sclerosis. The assay was immunoSEQ multiplex PCR, and TCRdb's table has in-frame clones only and misses some. Altogether more than 30,000 clones are present, 85% to 90% being singletons, with the ten largest covering approximately 0.5%. Sequences were derived from CD4+ T cells from peripheral blood mononuclear cells, sampled in the third trimester of pregnancy. Source of these receptors: a female donor in good health, enrolled as a control in a pregnancy study. CDR3s include the opening cysteine and the closing phenylalanine or tryptophan. A D gene is named only where the DNA matches it firmly. A row's size may be missing; if present it is once, few, many or a size class.

clone size: .
D gene: TRBD1
J gene: TRBJ2-1
V gene: TRBV30
CDR3 DNA: TGTGCCTGGAGTGTAATAGCAGGGGGCAGCTACAATGAGCAGTTCTTC
CDR3 protein: CAWSVIAGGSYNEQFF

clone size: once
D gene: TRBD2
J gene: TRBJ2-1
V gene: TRBV12-5
CDR3 DNA: TGTGCTAGTGGTTTGCTACTAGCGGGATACAATGAGCAGTTCTTC
CDR3 protein: CASGLLLAGYNEQFF

clone size: .
D gene: TRBD1
J gene: TRBJ1-1
V gene: TRBV10-3
CDR3 DNA: TGTGCCATCAGTGACAGTAACCAGGGGGACACTGAAGCTTTCTTT
CDR3 protein: CAISDSNQGDTEAFF

clone size: .
D gene: TRBD2
J gene: TRBJ2-3
V gene: TRBV7-2
CDR3 DNA: TGTGCCAGCAGCTTAGCGAGCGGGGGGCGAGCAGATACGCAGTATTTT
CDR3 protein: CASSLASGGRADTQYF

clone size: .
D gene: TRBD1
J gene: TRBJ1-6
V gene: TRBV2
CDR3 DNA: TGTGCCAGCAGCGCAACGACAGGGGGTGGATCACCCCTCCACTTT
CDR3 protein: CASSATTGGGSPLHF

clone size: .
D gene: .
J gene: TRBJ2-5
V gene: TRBV19
CDR3 DNA: TGTGCCAGTGGAATACTCGGGGAGACCCAGTACTTC
CDR3 protein: CASGILGETQYF

clone size: .
D gene: .
J gene: TRBJ2-7
V gene: TRBV6-5
CDR3 DNA: TGTGCCAGCAGTTACCCGACTCCCTCCTACGAGCAGTACTTC
CDR3 protein: CASSYPTPSYEQYF

clone size: .
D gene: .
J gene: TRBJ2-7
V gene: TRBV6-1
CDR3 DNA: TGTGCCAGCAGATTGGCGGACGAGCAGTACTTC
CDR3 protein: CASRLADEQYF

clone size: .
D gene: .
J gene: TRBJ1-2
V gene: TRBV28
CDR3 DNA: TGTGCCAGCAGCCGAGGGTATGGCTACACCTTC
CDR3 protein: CASSRGYGYTF

clone size: .
D gene: .
J gene: TRBJ2-5
V gene: TRBV11-2
CDR3 DNA: TGTGCCAGCAGCTTAGGTCCGTTTGGGGGCTCTCGAGAGACCCAGTACTTC
CDR3 protein: CASSLGPFGGSRETQYF

clone size: .
D gene: TRBD1
J gene: TRBJ2-1
V gene: TRBV30
CDR3 DNA: TGTGCCTGGAGTGGGCATACAGGGGTGGGTGATGAGCAGTTCTTC
CDR3 protein: CAWSGHTGVGDEQFF

clone size: .
D gene: .
J gene: TRBJ1-1
V gene: TRBV27
CDR3 DNA: TGTGCCAGCAGTTTAGAGCAGGGGAGGGCTGAAGCTTTCTTT
CDR3 protein: CASSLEQGRAEAFF

clone size: .
D gene: .
J gene: TRBJ1-3
V gene: TRBV4-2
CDR3 DNA: TGTGCCAGCAGCCAAGATATCGGGGCTGGAAACACCATATATTTT
CDR3 protein: CASSQDIGAGNTIYF

clone size: .
D gene: TRBD1
J gene: TRBJ1-2
V gene: TRBV5-1
CDR3 DNA: TGCGCCAGCAGCCTCGGGACAGGGGCTAACTATGGCTACACCTTC
CDR3 protein: CASSLGTGANYGYTF

clone size: .
D gene: .
J gene: TRBJ1-2
V gene: TRBV29-1
CDR3 DNA: TGCAGCGTTTCAGGGGTCGATGGCTACACCTTC
CDR3 protein: CSVSGVDGYTF

clone size: .
D gene: TRBD2
J gene: TRBJ2-7
V gene: TRBV6-5
CDR3 DNA: TGTGCCAGCAGCCGGGAGGCGGGCTACGAGCAGTACTTC
CDR3 protein: CASSREAGYEQYF

clone size: .
D gene: .
J gene: TRBJ2-4
V gene: TRBV13
CDR3 DNA: TGTGCCAGCAGCATGGGTGGGCTGAGCATTCAGTACTTC
CDR3 protein: CASSMGGLSIQYF

clone size: .
D gene: .
J gene: TRBJ2-7
V gene: TRBV18
CDR3 DNA: TGTGCCAGCTCACCATCCCAATACAATTTCTACGAGCAGTACTTC
CDR3 protein: CASSPSQYNFYEQYF

clone size: few
D gene: .
J gene: TRBJ1-5
V gene: TRBV19
CDR3 DNA: TGTGCCAGTAGTTACAGGGAAGACAATCAGCCCCAGCATTTT
CDR3 protein: CASSYREDNQPQHF

clone size: .
D gene: TRBD2
J gene: TRBJ2-3
V gene: TRBV25-1
CDR3 DNA: TGTGCCAGCAGTGAATTCCGGACTAGCGGAGATACGCAGTATTTT
CDR3 protein: CASSEFRTSGDTQYF